The 7 T cell receptor beta chains given below trace back to one sample, sequenced in a study of shared clonotypes between healthy human individuals. TCRdb's copy holds only in-frame clones and misses some; the assay was immunoSEQ multiplex PCR. The table has about 1.5 million clones, roughly 98% seen once. Input material: naive CD4+ T cells sorted from blood. Documented subset: CD45RA+ positively selected. These receptors were obtained from a young man in good health.

This chain joins TRBV5-1 and TRBJ2-1; 15 bases are shared with TRBD2. V lost 0 bases, J lost 7 bases, and 2 bases stayed unmatched. This CDR3 comprises 16 residues. Looked up from germline, CDR1 is SGHRS and CDR2 is YFSETQ. The CDR3 loop reads CASSLVGLAGGNEQFF. For the CDR3, the DNA is TGCGCCAGCAGCTTGGTAGGACTAGCGGGAGGGAATGAGCAGTTCTTC.

The chain recombines TRBV6-5 with TRBJ2-7, with D perhaps matching TRBD2 (6 bases). The V gene lost 2 bases and the J gene lost 6 bases, with 11 bases spanning the gap. This CDR3 has 13 residues. CDR1 MNHEY and CDR2 SVGAGI come from the germline V gene. The chain's CDR3 is CASSYNKEGEQYF. CDR3 in DNA: TGTGCCAGCAGTTACAACAAGGAGGGCGAGCAGTACTTC.

The chain recombines TRBV5-1 with TRBJ2-1, with TRBD1 as a possible D gene (6 bases). Germline V gene sequence: CDR1 SGHRS, CDR2 YFSETQ. The V end lost 6 bases, the J end lost 5 bases, and 12 bases lay between the germline ends. This CDR3 has 13 amino acids. The CDR3 reads CASNPTGNNEQFF. CDR3 bases: TGCGCCAGCAACCCGACAGGCAACAATGAGCAGTTCTTC.

The chain has TRBV9 and TRBJ2-7, with D perhaps TRBD2 (6 bases). The CDR3 has 15 residues. Trimming took 4 bases from V and 0 from J, leaving 14 bases between them. Germline V gene lookup returns CDR1 SGDLS and CDR2 YYNGEE. The CDR3 is CASSQEEGFSYEQYF. DNA of the CDR3: TGTGCCAGCAGCCAGGAGGAGGGGTTCTCCTACGAGCAGTACTTC.

Of note for this clone: Other DNA sequences within the sample encode an identical CDR3. The chain recombines TRBV7-2 with TRBJ2-3; no clear D gene. The V gene's germline CDR1 is SGHTA and CDR2 FQGNSA. Trimming took 5 bases from V and 3 from J, leaving 6 bases between them. The CDR3 totals 12 residues. The CDR3 is CASSIDTDTQYF. DNA of the CDR3: TGTGCCAGCAGCATCGATACAGATACGCAGTATTTT.

V gene TRBV9 combines with J gene TRBJ2-1; D may match TRBD1 or TRBD2 (5 bases each). CDR3 length equals 17 residues. Germline V CDR1 and CDR2: SGDLS, YYNGEE. Trimming left V 1 base short and J 0 bases short, with 14 bases between. The CDR3: CASSVRDGRSSYNEQFF. CDR3 DNA: TGTGCCAGCAGCGTAAGGGACGGGCGCAGCTCCTACAATGAGCAGTTCTTC.

This chain links TRBV27 with TRBJ2-5; the match to TRBD2 covers 11 bases. With V trimmed by 2 bases and J by 7 bases, 9 bases remained unmatched. This CDR3 contains 16 residues. Germline V gene sequence: CDR1 MNHEY, CDR2 SMNVEV (reference sequence). The CDR3 DNA sequence: TGTGCCAGCAGTTTACTAGCGGGAGGTCTCTACGGGACCCAGTACTTC. It encodes CASSLLAGGLYGTQYF.